The 29 T cell receptor beta chains given below trace back to one sample, sequenced in a study of patients and donors after allogeneic stem cell transplantation (dated by TCRdb to about 2020). To prepare the library, RT-PCR was applied. The instrument given in TCRdb is NextSeq 550. TCRdb handled the public reads itself, with Q25 trimming in fastp and clone calling in MiXCR, and kept productive beta chains. When rows share a CDR3 protein, they turn into one entry using the most common DNA and genes. The sample contains more than 850,000 distinct CDR3 sequences, roughly 17% of them found a single time. Around 6% of the sample rests with the top ten. The sequencing sample was made of blood, either unsorted or a sorted T cell fraction (not recorded which). The receptor source for this set is a human donor who was either an allogeneic HSCT recipient or a stem cell or donor lymphocyte infusion donor (not recorded which). It is not recorded whose cells these are; they may come from a transplant donor.

This clonotype was recorded at least ten times. This chain joins TRBV12-3 or TRBV12-4 and TRBJ1-5, with D perhaps matching TRBD1 (5 bases). This CDR3 region has 12 residues. Between the trimmed V and J ends, which lost 7 bases and 6 bases, there was a span of 10 bases. This CDR3 is CASTVGVQPQHF. The CDR3 DNA sequence: TGTGCCAGCACCGTAGGGGTTCAGCCCCAGCATTTT.

The chain has TRBV6-1 and TRBJ1-2; D may be TRBD1 (5 bases). This CDR3 comprises 15 residues. CDR1 and CDR2 from the germline V gene are MNHNS and SASEGT. The V end was cut by 6 bases, the J end by 0 bases, with 14 bases between. DNA for the CDR3: TGTGCCAGCAGACCCGGGGCCCTATCTAACTATGGCTACACCTTC. Protein sequence: CASRPGALSNYGYTF.

This clonotype was seen many times. The chain uses TRBV19 and TRBJ2-7; weak D call: TRBD1 (5 bases). The CDR3 runs 11 residues. The V end was cut by 8 bases, the J end by 5 bases, with 10 bases between. CDR1 LNHDA and CDR2 SQIVND come from the germline V gene (reference sequence). CDR3 sequence: CASSMGHEQYF. The DNA for the CDR3 is TGTGCCAGTTCCATGGGGCACGAGCAGTACTTC.

The rearrangement uses TRBV29-1 and TRBJ2-1; TRBD2 agrees at 10 bases. The germline V gene has CDR1 SQVTM and CDR2 ANQGSEA. Trimming removed 5 bases from V and 4 bases from J; junction bases left unmatched: 8. CDR3 length: 15 residues. The CDR3 coding sequence is TGCAGCGTTACGAGCGGGGGGGTAATGTACAATGAGCAGTTCTTC. As protein: CSVTSGGVMYNEQFF.

This clonotype showed up just a few times. The V and J genes are TRBV20-1 and TRBJ1-1; the D gene is possibly TRBD1 (5 bases). There are 13 residues in the CDR3. Germline loops: CDR1 DFQATT, CDR2 SNEGSKA (reference sequence). Trimming pared 3 bases from V and 2 bases from J, leaving 10 bases between. In DNA, the CDR3 is TGCAGTGCTAGCCCGGGGGTCAACACTGAAGCTTTCTTT. Residues: CSASPGVNTEAFF.

This clonotype was observed a handful of times. This chain uses TRBV6-1 with TRBJ1-6; D is unclear. Germline CDR1 and CDR2: MNHNS and SASEGT. The CDR3 is 13 residues long. Trimming removed 6 bases at V and 11 bases at J, with 14 bases between. This chain's CDR3 is CASSSRVSAPLHF. The DNA of the CDR3 is TGTGCCAGCAGCTCGAGGGTTTCAGCACCCCTCCACTTT.

This clonotype appeared a few times. Here the CDR3 reads CASSLGTGTGTYNEQFF. The CDR3 bases are TGTGCCAGCAGCTTAGGGACCGGGACAGGGACTTACAATGAGCAGTTCTTC. This chain uses TRBV7-9 with TRBJ2-1, with 9 bases identical to TRBD1. V trimming: 1 base; J trimming: 4 bases; junction bases outside the gene matches: 8. The CDR3 loop spans 17 amino acids. The V gene's germline CDR1 is SEHNR and CDR2 FQNEAQ (reference sequence).

The V and J genes are TRBV27 and TRBJ2-5; D possibly corresponds to TRBD1 (6 bases). The CDR3 is made up of 14 amino acids. V gave up 4 bases and J gave up 9 bases, with 18 bases separating them. The germline V gene encodes CDR1 MNHEY and CDR2 SMNVEV (reference sequence). The CDR3 sequence is CASSSIQGLWAQYF. The CDR3 DNA reads as TGTGCCAGCAGTTCAATACAGGGCCTCTGGGCCCAGTACTTC.

This clonotype showed up just a few times. The rearrangement joins TRBV27 to TRBJ1-2; the D gene is possibly TRBD1 (5 bases). Germline lookup yields CDR1 MNHEY and CDR2 SMNVEV (reference sequence). The CDR3 loop spans 15 amino acids. V lost 2 bases to trimming and J lost 4 bases, with 14 bases between them. CDR3 in DNA: TGTGCCAGCAGTTTAAGTAGGGGTCAGGCCTATGGCTACACCTTC. Translating it yields CASSLSRGQAYGYTF.

This clonotype was picked up a small number of times. V and J are TRBV5-5 and TRBJ2-7; 9 nucleotides match TRBD1. Germline V gene sequence: CDR1 SGHKS, CDR2 YYEKEE (reference sequence). Losses at the gene ends were 4 bases for V and 3 bases for J; bases not matched to a gene: 8. The CDR3 runs 15 residues. This CDR3 reads CASSPTTGGNYEQYF. The CDR3 coding sequence is TGTGCCAGCAGCCCCACGACAGGGGGGAACTACGAGCAGTACTTC.

The CDR3 sequence is CAVQGSGELFF. The DNA of the CDR3 is TGTGCCGTCCAGGGATCCGGGGAGCTGTTTTTT. The chain combines TRBV30 with TRBJ2-2, with a possible D match to TRBD1 (5 bases). Trimming cost V 8 bases and J 6 bases, with 10 bases left between them. The germline CDR1 and CDR2 sequences are GTSNPN and SVGIG (reference sequence). There are 11 residues in the CDR3. The full variable domain, completed using reference TRBV30 and TRBJ2-2, is SQTIHQWPATLVQPVGSPLSLECTVEGTSNPNLYWYRQAAGRGLQLLFYSVGIGQISSEVPQNLSASRPQDRQFILSSKKLLLSDSGFYLCAVQGSGELFFGEGSRLTVL.

The chain combines TRBV9 with TRBJ2-7, with D possibly matching TRBD2 (6 bases). CDR1 is SGDLS, CDR2 YYNGEE, per germline. The V end lost 0 bases, the J end lost 7 bases, and 14 bases lay between the germline ends. This CDR3 has 14 amino acids. CDR3 sequence: CASSVGGLQGEQYF. The CDR3 region has the DNA TGTGCCAGCAGCGTAGGGGGACTTCAAGGGGAGCAGTACTTC.

The chain combines TRBV29-1 with TRBJ1-4, with 9 bases that match TRBD1. Per the germline V gene, CDR1 is SQVTM and CDR2 is ANQGSEA. CDR3 length: 14 amino acids. J gave up 8 bases and V 5 bases, and 9 bases lay outside the gene matches. CDR3 amino acids: CSVSGQGSDEKLFF. The DNA for the CDR3 is TGCAGCGTTTCTGGACAGGGGAGTGACGAAAAACTGTTTTTT.

The rearrangement joins TRBV12-3 or TRBV12-4 to TRBJ2-1; tentative D call: TRBD1 (6 bases). Trimming shortened V by 8 bases and J by 7 bases, and 15 bases separated the two germline ends. The CDR3 is 13 amino acids. As DNA, the CDR3 is TGTGCCAGCTATGACCAGGGGACGAATGAGCAGTTCTTC. It codes for CASYDQGTNEQFF.

This clonotype has only a few counts. This chain connects TRBV4-3 to TRBJ1-1, with D hard to call. The CDR3 has 14 amino acids. V gave up 0 bases and J gave up 0 bases, with 5 bases separating them. The germline gives CDR1 LGHNA, CDR2 YSLEER. CDR3 loop: CASSQELVNTEAFF. CDR3 nucleotides: TGCGCCAGCAGCCAAGAGTTAGTGAACACTGAAGCTTTCTTT.

The chain carries TRBV13 and TRBJ2-1; 11 nucleotides match TRBD2. The CDR3 spans 16 residues. The J segment lost 7 bases and the V segment lost 5 bases, leaving 10 bases of the junction unmatched. Germline values: CDR1 PRHDT, CDR2 FYEKMQ (reference sequence). CDR3 sequence: CASSMFLAGGSNEQFF. CDR3 nucleotides: TGTGCCAGCAGCATGTTCCTAGCGGGGGGTTCGAATGAGCAGTTCTTC.

This clonotype showed up just a few times. The chain carries TRBV7-2 and TRBJ1-2; D gene unclear. The germline V gene encodes CDR1 SGHTA and CDR2 FQGNSA. The CDR3 length is 13 residues. Trimming removed 5 bases at V and 12 bases at J, with 19 bases between. The CDR3 loop is CASSLTAPRANTF. DNA for the CDR3: TGTGCCAGCAGCCTTACAGCTCCCCGGGCTAACACCTTC.

In its sample, this clonotype was seen a few times. This chain links TRBV5-5 with TRBJ1-1; D remains ambiguous. Germline values: CDR1 SGHKS, CDR2 YYEKEE (reference sequence). V was cut by 5 bases and J by 3 bases, with 14 bases left in between. This CDR3 has 14 residues. Here the CDR3 reads CASSPLVRDTEAFF. In DNA form, the CDR3 reads TGTGCCAGCAGTCCCCTGGTGCGGGACACTGAAGCTTTCTTT.

This chain links TRBV27 with TRBJ1-1; tentative D call: TRBD1 (5 bases). The V gene's germline CDR1 is MNHEY and CDR2 SMNVEV (reference sequence). CDR3 length: 13 residues. The ends were cut back, 6 bases at V and 8 bases at J, with 16 bases in the middle. The CDR3 loop is CASRGRRRGEAFF. The CDR3 nucleotides are TGTGCCAGCAGGGGACGGCGGAGGGGCGAAGCTTTCTTT.

This clonotype was seen a handful of times. The chain couples TRBV6-2 or TRBV6-3 to TRBJ2-6; no clear D gene. This CDR3 spans 20 amino acids. Deletions cut 6 bases from V and 1 base from J, with 25 bases between. Germline values: CDR1 MNHEY, CDR2 SVGEGT. The chain's CDR3 is CASSLSSLRRRKSGANVLTF. CDR3 DNA sequence: TGTGCCAGCAGCCTGTCCTCGTTGAGACGTAGAAAGTCTGGGGCCAACGTCCTGACTTTC.

This clonotype was counted between two and nine times. This chain connects TRBV6-1 to TRBJ2-5; D not resolved. V lost 3 bases to trimming and J lost 1 base, with 12 bases between them. This CDR3 comprises 15 residues. Germline lookup yields CDR1 MNHNS and CDR2 SASEGT. CDR3 in DNA: TGTGCCAGCAGTGAGACGTCCCCCCTCCAAGAGACCCAGTACTTC. Protein: CASSETSPLQETQYF.

The V call is TRBV5-6, the J call TRBJ2-1; perhaps TRBD1 as D (5 bases). V lost 2 bases and J 6 bases, leaving 24 bases between the germline ends. Per the germline V gene, CDR1 is SGHDT and CDR2 is YYEEEE. This CDR3 is 18 amino acids long. The CDR3 spells CASSFAQAGMRLGNEQFF. The CDR3 nucleotides read TGTGCCAGCAGCTTTGCTCAGGCAGGGATGAGGTTGGGCAATGAGCAGTTCTTC.

This clonotype was observed a handful of times. The chain links TRBV11-2 to TRBJ2-5, with a possible D match to TRBD1 (6 bases). From germline, CDR1 is SGHAT and CDR2 FQNNGV. V lost 7 bases to trimming and J lost 5 bases, with 20 bases between them. This CDR3 spans 15 amino acids. The CDR3 DNA is TGTGCCAGCACCTCTATTAGGGGGAGAAGGGAGACCCAGTACTTC. Encoded protein: CASTSIRGRRETQYF.

The chain is built from TRBV20-1 and TRBJ2-4; 9 bases align to TRBD2. This CDR3 is 13 amino acids long. CDR1 and CDR2 from the germline V gene are DFQATT and SNEGSKA (reference sequence). V lost 3 bases and J lost 7; bases outside the gene matches: 4. The CDR3 nucleotides read TGCAGTGCTAGTCGGCTAGCGGGGAACATTCAGTACTTC. As protein: CSASRLAGNIQYF.

The rearrangement uses TRBV11-3 and TRBJ2-5, with unresolved D. Germline CDR1 reads SGHNT; CDR2 reads YENEEA. The V gene lost 1 base and the J gene lost 6 bases, with 15 bases spanning the gap. This CDR3 has 15 amino acids. The CDR3 region is CASSLGGSPKQTQYF. CDR3 coding DNA: TGTGCCAGCAGCTTAGGAGGCAGCCCCAAACAGACCCAGTACTTC.

The V call is TRBV6-1, the J call TRBJ2-7; D is perhaps TRBD1 (6 bases). Trimming stripped 4 bases from V and 2 bases from J, with 15 bases between. Germline CDR1 reads MNHNS; CDR2 reads SASEGT. The CDR3 runs to 15 residues. CDR3 amino acids: CASSADSLMAYEQYF. CDR3 coding DNA: TGTGCCAGCAGTGCGGACAGCTTGATGGCCTACGAGCAGTACTTC.

This clonotype was counted a few times. The V and J genes are TRBV19 and TRBJ2-1, with D tentatively TRBD1 (5 bases). The germline V and J ends were trimmed by 3 bases and 9 bases, with 30 bases remaining between them. The CDR3 covers 19 residues. Germline values: CDR1 LNHDA, CDR2 SQIVND (reference sequence). CDR3 protein: CASSMGGKTRPAGKFEQFF. Here the CDR3 DNA reads TGTGCCAGTAGTATGGGCGGAAAAACCAGGCCGGCAGGGAAGTTTGAGCAGTTCTTC.

V gene TRBV24-1 combines with J gene TRBJ2-3; the match to TRBD2 covers 13 bases. The trim removed 4 bases at V and 7 bases at J, leaving 7 bases unmatched. This CDR3 spans 16 amino acids. Germline values: CDR1 KGHDR, CDR2 SFDVKD. The CDR3 DNA reads TGTGCCACCAGTGACTCGACTAGCGGGGGGAGTAATACGCAGTATTTT. It yields the protein CATSDSTSGGSNTQYF.

This rearrangement joins TRBV5-1 to TRBJ1-2; TRBD1 agrees at 9 bases. The germline V gene encodes CDR1 SGHRS and CDR2 YFSETQ. This CDR3 is 16 amino acids long. After removal of 4 bases from V and 3 bases from J, the junction contained 10 bases not matched to a gene. The CDR3 is CASSRTGQGDDYGYTF. CDR3 nucleotides: TGCGCCAGCAGCAGAACGGGACAGGGAGACGACTATGGCTACACCTTC.